A single sample gave rise to the 26 T cell receptor beta chains below, sequenced in a study of T cell responses to AZD1222 COVID-19 vaccine. Method: immunoSEQ multiplex PCR; TCRdb's copy keeps in-frame clones and lacks some. The data contain 150,000 to 200,000 clones, approximately 90% of them seen just once; the ten biggest clones take up 0.99%. This material consisted of peripheral blood, taken on day 0 of AZD1222 vaccination. Source of these receptors: an adult in good health.

This rearrangement joins TRBV5-1 to TRBJ1-6; no definite D call. V was cut by 4 bases and J by 5 bases, with 10 bases left in between. There are 14 residues in the CDR3. Germline lookup yields CDR1 SGHRS and CDR2 YFSETQ. The CDR3 spells CASSVGDNNSPLHF. CDR3 sequence (DNA): TGCGCCAGCAGCGTCGGGGATAATAATTCACCCCTCCACTTT.

This rearrangement joins TRBV7-2 to TRBJ1-2; D uncertain. In germline, CDR1 is SGHTA, CDR2 FQGNSA. The V gene lost 5 bases and the J gene lost 6 bases, with 10 bases spanning the gap. This CDR3 region has 12 residues. For the CDR3, the DNA is TGTGCCAGCAGCGGAGGGTGGGATGGCTACACCTTC. Translated, it gives CASSGGWDGYTF.

This clone came up once. The chain links TRBV10-3 to TRBJ2-7; possibly TRBD2 for D (6 bases). Per the germline V gene, CDR1 is ENHRY and CDR2 is SYGVKD. The ends were cut back, 3 bases at V and 3 bases at J, with 15 bases in the middle. CDR3 length equals 15 residues. CDR3 loop: CAISDPRWRGYEQYF. DNA for the CDR3: TGTGCCATCAGTGACCCCCGTTGGAGGGGCTACGAGCAGTACTTC.

The rearrangement uses TRBV6-2 or TRBV6-3 and TRBJ2-7; a possible D gene is TRBD1 (6 bases). CDR3 length: 14 residues. V dropped 2 bases and J dropped 2 bases, with 10 bases sitting between them. The V gene's germline CDR1 is MNHEY and CDR2 SVGEGT. CDR3 coding DNA: TGTGCCAGCAGTTACAATGGACAGACCTACGAGCAGTACTTC. Translated: CASSYNGQTYEQYF.

This chain joins TRBV10-2 and TRBJ2-6; D is possibly TRBD1 or TRBD2 (6 bases each). This CDR3 has 20 amino acids. Trimming left V 1 base short and J 0 bases short, with 19 bases between. The V gene's germline CDR1 is WSHSY and CDR2 SAAADI. CDR3 sequence reads: CASSEFPGAEKYSGANVLTF. The CDR3 coding sequence is TGCGCCAGCAGTGAGTTTCCGGGGGCAGAAAAATACTCTGGGGCCAACGTCCTGACTTTC.

The chain employs TRBV19 and TRBJ2-5; D tentatively reads TRBD1 or TRBD2 (5 bases each). Trimming took off 1 base at V and 7 bases at J, with 16 bases between the two ends. Germline V CDR1 and CDR2: LNHDA, SQIVND (reference sequence). The CDR3 runs 15 residues. The CDR3 DNA reads TGTGCCAGTAGTATAGGAACGGGGCGTGGGGGGACCCAGTACTTC. It is translated as CASSIGTGRGGTQYF.

The chain couples TRBV10-3 to TRBJ2-1; TRBD2 might be the D (6 bases). The CDR3 runs to 13 residues. V shed 6 bases and J shed 7 bases, with 13 bases lying between them. The V gene's germline CDR1 is ENHRY and CDR2 SYGVKD. CDR3 nucleotides: TGTGCCATCAGGGGTAGCGGAGGGAATGAGCAGTTCTTC. Translation: CAIRGSGGNEQFF.

This clone was seen just once. DNA of the CDR3: TGTGCCAGCAGCTTAACTTCAGGGTCTGGAAACACCATATATTTT. It encodes CASSLTSGSGNTIYF. The chain links TRBV5-6 to TRBJ1-3; perhaps TRBD1 as D (5 bases). This CDR3 has 15 amino acids. Germline V gives CDR1 SGHDT, CDR2 YYEEEE. With 2 bases removed from V and 1 base from J, the gap between germline ends came to 10 bases.

The table lists this clone with a few counts. The chain is built from TRBV27 and TRBJ2-1, with 7 bases that match TRBD2. Germline loops: CDR1 MNHEY, CDR2 SMNVEV (reference sequence). V lost 3 bases to trimming and J lost 2 bases; unmatched junction nucleotides: 4. This CDR3 region has 15 residues. The CDR3 DNA is TGTGCCAGCAGTTTGGGGCGGGAGCCCTACAATGAGCAGTTCTTC. It encodes CASSLGREPYNEQFF.

The rearrangement uses TRBV10-3 and TRBJ1-1; 9 bases agree with TRBD1. Germline V gives CDR1 ENHRY, CDR2 SYGVKD. The length of the CDR3 is 15 residues. V lost 5 bases and J lost 5; bases outside the gene matches: 9. CDR3 region: CAISSTGGGNTEAFF. In DNA form, the CDR3 reads TGTGCCATCAGTTCGACAGGGGGGGGAAATACTGAAGCTTTCTTT.

Here the CDR3 DNA reads TGCGCCAGCAGCCGAGAAGGGACCCTTGATCAGCCCCAGCATTTT. This gives the protein CASSREGTLDQPQHF. J is TRBJ1-5 and V is TRBV5-1; tentative D call: TRBD1 (5 bases). This CDR3 is 15 amino acids long. Germline V gene sequence: CDR1 SGHRS, CDR2 YFSETQ. V shed 4 bases and J shed 5 bases, with 16 bases lying between them.

The chain employs TRBV6-6 and TRBJ2-7; 9 positions agree with TRBD1. Germline V gene data show CDR1 as MNHNY and CDR2 as SVGAGI (reference sequence). The V gene end was trimmed by 2 bases and the J gene end by 2 bases; junction bases not matched to a gene: 1. The CDR3 is 14 amino acids. CDR3 nucleotides: TGTGCCAGCAGTTACCGACAGGGGGCCTACGAGCAGTACTTC. It translates to CASSYRQGAYEQYF.

This clone has a single count. As DNA, the CDR3 is TGTGCCAGCAGCCACGGGGGACAGGGAAAGTGGGAGCTGTTTTTT. Translating it yields CASSHGGQGKWELFF. The J gene is TRBJ2-2, the V gene TRBV7-2; TRBD1 aligns across 9 bases. Trimming took 5 bases from V and 9 from J; bases not matched to a gene: 10. Germline loops: CDR1 SGHTA, CDR2 FQGNSA. The CDR3 length is 15 residues.

The chain links TRBV5-1 to TRBJ2-2; 7 bases agree with TRBD1. Unmatched junction bases numbered 19, after V lost 0 bases and J lost 2 bases. The CDR3 contains 21 residues. Germline CDR1 and CDR2: SGHRS and YFSETQ. CDR3 protein: CASSLGTGYQVRAKNTGELFF. For the CDR3, the DNA is TGCGCCAGCAGCTTGGGGACAGGATACCAGGTTAGGGCTAAAAACACCGGGGAGCTGTTTTTT. The entire variable domain, with the rest obtained from reference TRBV5-1 and TRBJ2-2, is as follows: KAGVTQTPRYLIKTRGQQVTLSCSPISGHRSVSWYQQTPGQGLQFLFEYFSETQRNKGNFPGRFSGRQFSNSRSEMNVSTLELGDSALYLCASSLGTGYQVRAKNTGELFFGEGSRLTVL.

The gene calls are TRBV7-2 and TRBJ2-7; 7 nucleotides match TRBD2. V shed 8 bases and J 0 bases; nucleotides not matched to a gene: 4. CDR3 length: 13 residues. Germline V lookup: CDR1 SGHTA, CDR2 FQGNSA. CDR3 sequence reads: CASVASGSYEQYF. DNA of the CDR3: TGTGCCAGCGTGGCTAGCGGCTCCTACGAGCAGTACTTC. Variable domain in full (rest from reference TRBV7-2 and TRBJ2-7): GAGVSQSPSNKVTEKGKDVELRCDPISGHTALYWYRQSLGQGLEFLIYFQGNSAPDKSGLPSDRFSAERTGGSVSTLTIQRTQQEDSAVYLCASVASGSYEQYFGPGTRLTVT.

The rearrangement links TRBV7-2 to TRBJ2-2; 14 nucleotides align to TRBD2. In germline, CDR1 is SGHTA, CDR2 FQGNSA. The CDR3 loop spans 18 amino acids. V was pared by 8 bases and J by 6 bases, with 14 bases of the junction left unmatched. CDR3 loop: CASRPRFRLAGGPGELFF. CDR3 DNA sequence: TGTGCCAGCCGACCACGTTTCCGACTAGCGGGAGGGCCCGGGGAGCTGTTTTTT.

This chain uses TRBV5-6 with TRBJ1-1; D remains ambiguous. The CDR3 consists of 13 residues. Trimming pared 5 bases from V and 0 bases from J, leaving 8 bases between. Germline V lookup: CDR1 SGHDT, CDR2 YYEEEE. The chain's CDR3 is CASRYFMNTEAFF. The CDR3 bases are TGTGCCAGCAGATATTTCATGAACACTGAAGCTTTCTTT.

The V call is TRBV5-5, the J call TRBJ1-4, with 7 bases matching TRBD1. V lost 6 bases to trimming and J lost 3 bases; unmatched junction nucleotides: 8. Germline V gene lookup returns CDR1 SGHKS and CDR2 YYEKEE (reference sequence). The CDR3 loop spans 15 amino acids. In DNA, the CDR3 is TGTGCCAGCACAGTGAGGACAGGATCTAATGAAAAACTGTTTTTT. It translates to CASTVRTGSNEKLFF.

The rearrangement uses TRBV10-1 and TRBJ2-7; D may be TRBD2 (6 bases). The CDR3 extends over 15 amino acids. Germline-derived CDR1 and CDR2 are WNHNN and SYGVQD (reference sequence). Trimming left V 1 base short and J 3 bases short, with 13 bases between. Written as DNA, the CDR3 is TGCGCCAGCAGTGAGTACGGGCAGGGACTCTACGAGCAGTACTTC. As protein: CASSEYGQGLYEQYF.

The V gene is TRBV25-1, the J gene TRBJ1-6; no clear D. Per the germline V gene, CDR1 is MGHDK and CDR2 is SYGVNS. V was pared by 5 bases and J by 7 bases, with 12 bases between. The CDR3 has 14 residues. In nucleotides, the CDR3 is TGTGCCAGCAGTCCGACGGGCGGGAATTCACCCCTCCACTTT. Amino acids: CASSPTGGNSPLHF.

This sequence joins TRBV27 and TRBJ1-3; D is unclear. From germline, CDR1 is MNHEY and CDR2 SMNVEV (reference sequence). The CDR3 runs to 13 residues. Trimming stripped 3 bases from V and 2 bases from J, with 5 bases between. The CDR3 loop is CASSFVPGNTIYF. The CDR3 DNA follows: TGTGCCAGCAGTTTCGTCCCTGGAAACACCATATATTTT.

V gene TRBV27 combines with J gene TRBJ2-1; D gene unclear. V lost 5 bases and J lost 8, with 7 bases in between. This CDR3 is built from 11 residues. CDR1 and CDR2 from the germline V gene are MNHEY and SMNVEV (reference sequence). The DNA of the CDR3 is TGTGCCAGCAGTCCCGGGTATGAGCAGTTCTTC. Encoded protein: CASSPGYEQFF.

As concerns this clone: The junction departs from germline at one end; a sequencing error may be responsible. The genes are TRBV9 and TRBJ1-2, with 10 bases that match TRBD1. The germline V gene encodes CDR1 SGDLS and CDR2 YYNGEE. This CDR3 comprises 16 residues. The CDR3 here is CASSVVPSGGQGTQSF. CDR3 nucleotide sequence: TGTGCCAGCAGCGTAGTCCCGTCGGGGGGACAGGGGACCCAGAGCTTC.

The V call is TRBV7-9, the J call TRBJ1-5; D call uncertain. CDR3 length: 15 residues. The V and J ends lost 5 bases and 9 bases respectively, with 20 bases between them. Germline CDR1 SEHNR, CDR2 FQNEAQ (reference sequence). CDR3 sequence reads: CASSRISGSEVPQHF. CDR3 DNA: TGTGCCAGCAGCAGAATTTCCGGCAGCGAGGTGCCCCAGCATTTT. Variable domain in full (rest from reference TRBV7-9 and TRBJ1-5): DTGVSQNPRHKITKRGQNVTFRCDPISEHNRLYWYRQTLGQGPEFLTYFQNEAQLEKSRLLSDRFSAERPKGSFSTLEIQRTEQGDSAMYLCASSRISGSEVPQHFGDGTRLSIL.

This chain joins TRBV29-1 and TRBJ2-2; 13 positions agree with TRBD2. J gave up 5 bases and V 6 bases, and 9 bases lay outside the gene matches. The CDR3 sequence is 16 residues long. CDR1 SQVTM and CDR2 ANQGSEA come from the germline V gene. Here the CDR3 reads CSVRTSGSFLTGELFF. CDR3 DNA: TGCAGCGTCAGGACTAGCGGGAGTTTCCTAACCGGGGAGCTGTTTTTT.

The rearrangement links TRBV11-1 to TRBJ2-1; tentative D call: TRBD1 (6 bases). Germline CDR1 is SGHAT and CDR2 is FQDESV (reference sequence). The CDR3 has 14 residues. The V end lost 5 bases, the J end lost 1 base, and 9 bases lay between the germline ends. The CDR3 protein is CASSQGQSYNEQFF. The CDR3 DNA follows: TGTGCCAGCAGCCAAGGACAGTCCTACAATGAGCAGTTCTTC.